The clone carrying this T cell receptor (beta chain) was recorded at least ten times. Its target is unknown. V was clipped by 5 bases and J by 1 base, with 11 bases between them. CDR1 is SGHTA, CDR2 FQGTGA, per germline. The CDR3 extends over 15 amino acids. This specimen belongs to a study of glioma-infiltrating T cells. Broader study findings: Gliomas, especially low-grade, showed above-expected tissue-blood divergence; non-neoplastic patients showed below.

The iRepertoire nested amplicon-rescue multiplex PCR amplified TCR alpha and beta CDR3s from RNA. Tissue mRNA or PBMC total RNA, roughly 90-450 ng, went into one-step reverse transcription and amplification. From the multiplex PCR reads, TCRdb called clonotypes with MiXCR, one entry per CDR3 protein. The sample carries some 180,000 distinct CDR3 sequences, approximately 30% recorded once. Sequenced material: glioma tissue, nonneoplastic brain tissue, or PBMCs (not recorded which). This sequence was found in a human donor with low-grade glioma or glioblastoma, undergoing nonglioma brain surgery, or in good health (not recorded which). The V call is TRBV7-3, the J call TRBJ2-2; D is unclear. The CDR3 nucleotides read TGTGCCAGCAGCCGAAAACACCAGAACACCGGGGAGCTGTTTTTT. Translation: CASSRKHQNTGELFF. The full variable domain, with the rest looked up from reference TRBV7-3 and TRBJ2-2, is GAGVSQTPSNKVTEKGKYVELRCDPISGHTALYWYRQSLGQGPEFLIYFQGTGAADDSGLPNDRFFAVRPEGSVSTLKIQRTERGDSAVYLCASSRKHQNTGELFFGEGSRLTVL.